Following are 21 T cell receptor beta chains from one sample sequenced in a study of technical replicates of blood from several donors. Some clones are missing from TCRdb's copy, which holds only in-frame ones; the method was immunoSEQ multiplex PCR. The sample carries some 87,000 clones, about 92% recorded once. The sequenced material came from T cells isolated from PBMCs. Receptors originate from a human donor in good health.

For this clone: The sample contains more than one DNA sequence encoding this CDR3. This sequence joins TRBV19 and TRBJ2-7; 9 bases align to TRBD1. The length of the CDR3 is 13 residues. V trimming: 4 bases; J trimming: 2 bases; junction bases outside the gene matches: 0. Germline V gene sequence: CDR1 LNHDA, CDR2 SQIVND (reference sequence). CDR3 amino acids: CASSRQGAYEQYF. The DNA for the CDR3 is TGTGCCAGTAGTAGACAGGGGGCCTACGAGCAGTACTTC. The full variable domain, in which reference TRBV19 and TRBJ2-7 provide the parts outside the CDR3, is DGGITQSPKYLFRKEGQNVTLSCEQNLNHDAMYWYRQDPGQGLRLIYYSQIVNDFQKGDIAEGYSVSREKKESFPLTVTSAQKNPTAFYLCASSRQGAYEQYFGPGTRLTVT.

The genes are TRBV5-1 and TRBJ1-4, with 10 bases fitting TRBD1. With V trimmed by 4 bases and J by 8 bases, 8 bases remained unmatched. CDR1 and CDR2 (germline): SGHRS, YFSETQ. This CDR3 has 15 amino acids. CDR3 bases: TGCGCCAGCAGCCGCGGACAGGGGGAAGTAGAAAAACTGTTTTTT. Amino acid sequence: CASSRGQGEVEKLFF.

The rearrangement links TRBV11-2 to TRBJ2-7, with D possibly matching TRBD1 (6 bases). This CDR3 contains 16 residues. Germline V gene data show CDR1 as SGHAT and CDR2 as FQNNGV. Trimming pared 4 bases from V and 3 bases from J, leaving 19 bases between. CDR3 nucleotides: TGTGCCAGCAGCTACAATGGACAGAACAGAATCTACGAGCAGTACTTC. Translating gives CASSYNGQNRIYEQYF.

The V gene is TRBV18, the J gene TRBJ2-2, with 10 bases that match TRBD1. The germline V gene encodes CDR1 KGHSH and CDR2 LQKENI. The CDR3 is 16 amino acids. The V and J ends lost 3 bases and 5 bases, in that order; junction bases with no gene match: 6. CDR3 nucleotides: TGTGCCAGCTCACCTCAGACAGGGGGCGGAACCGGGGAGCTGTTTTTT. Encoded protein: CASSPQTGGGTGELFF.

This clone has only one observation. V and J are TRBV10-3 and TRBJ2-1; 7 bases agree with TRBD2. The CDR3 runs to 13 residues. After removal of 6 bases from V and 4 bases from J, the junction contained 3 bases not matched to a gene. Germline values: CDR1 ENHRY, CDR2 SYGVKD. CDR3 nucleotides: TGTGCCATCAGAACTAGCGCTTACAATGAGCAGTTCTTC. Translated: CAIRTSAYNEQFF.

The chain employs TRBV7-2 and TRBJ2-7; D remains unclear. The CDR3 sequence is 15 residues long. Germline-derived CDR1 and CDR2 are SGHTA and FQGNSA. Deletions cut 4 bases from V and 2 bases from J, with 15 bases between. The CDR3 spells CASSSSPITPYEQYF. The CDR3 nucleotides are TGTGCCAGCAGCTCCTCCCCTATAACTCCCTACGAGCAGTACTTC.

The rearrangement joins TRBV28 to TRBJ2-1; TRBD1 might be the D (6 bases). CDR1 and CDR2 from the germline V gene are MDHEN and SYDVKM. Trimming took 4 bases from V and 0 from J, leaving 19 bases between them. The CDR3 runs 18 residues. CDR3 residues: CASSSRTAGLSSYNEQFF. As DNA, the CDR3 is TGTGCCAGCAGTTCCCGGACAGCAGGACTCAGCTCCTACAATGAGCAGTTCTTC.

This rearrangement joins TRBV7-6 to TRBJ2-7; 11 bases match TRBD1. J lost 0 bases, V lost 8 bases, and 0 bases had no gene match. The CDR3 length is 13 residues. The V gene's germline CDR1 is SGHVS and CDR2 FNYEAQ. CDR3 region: CASGQGASYEQYF. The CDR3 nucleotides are TGTGCCAGCGGACAGGGGGCCTCCTACGAGCAGTACTTC. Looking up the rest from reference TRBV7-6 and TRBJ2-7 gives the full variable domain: GAGVSQSPRYKVTKRGQDVALRCDPISGHVSLYWYRQALGQGPEFLTYFNYEAQQDKSGLPNDRFSAERPEGSISTLTIQRTEQRDSAMYRCASGQGASYEQYFGPGTRLTVT.

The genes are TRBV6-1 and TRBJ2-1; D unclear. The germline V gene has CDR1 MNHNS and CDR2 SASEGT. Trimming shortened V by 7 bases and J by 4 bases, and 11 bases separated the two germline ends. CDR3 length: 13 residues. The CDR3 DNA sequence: TGTGCCAGCAACCTCCTAGTTTACAATGAGCAGTTCTTC. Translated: CASNLLVYNEQFF.

CDR3 loop: CASSTGDPSYEQYF. For the CDR3, the DNA is TGTGCCAGCAGTACGGGAGACCCTTCCTACGAGCAGTACTTC. The chain employs TRBV27 and TRBJ2-7, with TRBD2 as a possible D gene (6 bases). CDR1 is MNHEY and CDR2 is SMNVEV in the germline V gene (reference sequence). The CDR3 runs 14 residues. V shed 5 bases and J shed 1 base, with 12 bases lying between them.

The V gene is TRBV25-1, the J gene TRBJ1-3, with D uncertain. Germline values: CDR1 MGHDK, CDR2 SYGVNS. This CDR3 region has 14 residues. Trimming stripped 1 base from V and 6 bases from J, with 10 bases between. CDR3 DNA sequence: TGTGCCAGCAGTGAATCGTGGCAGAAAAACACCATATATTTT. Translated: CASSESWQKNTIYF.

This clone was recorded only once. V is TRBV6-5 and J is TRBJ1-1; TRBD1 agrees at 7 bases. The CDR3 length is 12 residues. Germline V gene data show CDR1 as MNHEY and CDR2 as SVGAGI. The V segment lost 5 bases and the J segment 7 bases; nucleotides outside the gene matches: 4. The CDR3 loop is CASSRDRVEAFF. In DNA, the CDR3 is TGTGCCAGCAGTAGAGACAGGGTTGAAGCTTTCTTT.

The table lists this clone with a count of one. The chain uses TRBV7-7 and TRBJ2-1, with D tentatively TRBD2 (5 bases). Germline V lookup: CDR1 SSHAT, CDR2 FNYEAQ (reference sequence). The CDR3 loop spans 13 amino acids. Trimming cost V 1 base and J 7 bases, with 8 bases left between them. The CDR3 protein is CASSLGGGNEQFF. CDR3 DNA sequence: TGTGCCAGCAGCTTAGGAGGAGGTAATGAGCAGTTCTTC.

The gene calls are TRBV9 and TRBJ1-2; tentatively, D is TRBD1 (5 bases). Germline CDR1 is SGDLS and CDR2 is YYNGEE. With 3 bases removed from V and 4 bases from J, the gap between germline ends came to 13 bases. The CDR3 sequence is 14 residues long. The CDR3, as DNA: TGTGCCAGCAGCGCTTGGGGGGGGTCCTATGGCTACACCTTC. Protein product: CASSAWGGSYGYTF.

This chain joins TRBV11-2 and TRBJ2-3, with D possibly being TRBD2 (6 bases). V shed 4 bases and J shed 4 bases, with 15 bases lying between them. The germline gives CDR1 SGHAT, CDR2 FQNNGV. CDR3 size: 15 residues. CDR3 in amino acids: CASSSRGVRADTQYF. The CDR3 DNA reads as TGTGCCAGCAGCTCGCGGGGAGTGAGAGCAGATACGCAGTATTTT.

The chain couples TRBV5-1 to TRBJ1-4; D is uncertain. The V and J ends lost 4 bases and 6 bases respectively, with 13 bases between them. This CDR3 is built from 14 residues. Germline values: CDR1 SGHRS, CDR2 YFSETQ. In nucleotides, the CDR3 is TGCGCCAGCAGCCCCGCACGGGGTGATGAAAAACTGTTTTTT. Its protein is CASSPARGDEKLFF.

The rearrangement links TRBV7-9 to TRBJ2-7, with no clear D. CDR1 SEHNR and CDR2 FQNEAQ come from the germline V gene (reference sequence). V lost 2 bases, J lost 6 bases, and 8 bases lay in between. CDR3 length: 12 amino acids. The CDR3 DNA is TGTGCCAGCAGCTTAAGAATCGGCGAGCAGTACTTC. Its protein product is CASSLRIGEQYF. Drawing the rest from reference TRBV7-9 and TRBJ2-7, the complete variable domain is DTGVSQNPRHKITKRGQNVTFRCDPISEHNRLYWYRQTLGQGPEFLTYFQNEAQLEKSRLLSDRFSAERPKGSFSTLEIQRTEQGDSAMYLCASSLRIGEQYFGPGTRLTVT.

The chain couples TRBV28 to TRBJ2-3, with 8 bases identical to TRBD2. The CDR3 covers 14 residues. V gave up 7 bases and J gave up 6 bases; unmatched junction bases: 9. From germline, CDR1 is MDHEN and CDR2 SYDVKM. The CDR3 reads CASKGAGEPDTQYF. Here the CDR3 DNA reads TGTGCCAGCAAGGGAGCGGGAGAACCGGATACGCAGTATTTT. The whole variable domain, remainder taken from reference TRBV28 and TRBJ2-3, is DVKVTQSSRYLVKRTGEKVFLECVQDMDHENMFWYRQDPGLGLRLIYFSYDVKMKEKGDIPEGYSVSREKKERFSLILESASTNQTSMYLCASKGAGEPDTQYFGPGTRLTVL.

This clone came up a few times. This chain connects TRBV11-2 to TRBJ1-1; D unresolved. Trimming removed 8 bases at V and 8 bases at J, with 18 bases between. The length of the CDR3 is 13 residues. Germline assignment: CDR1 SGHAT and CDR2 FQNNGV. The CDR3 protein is CASASLSRVEAFF. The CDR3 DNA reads TGTGCCAGCGCCTCCTTGAGTCGCGTGGAAGCTTTCTTT.

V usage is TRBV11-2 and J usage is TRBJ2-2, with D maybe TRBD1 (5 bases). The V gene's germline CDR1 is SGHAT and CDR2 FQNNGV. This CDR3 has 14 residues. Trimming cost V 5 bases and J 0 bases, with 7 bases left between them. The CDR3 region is CASSGAANTGELFF. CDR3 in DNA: TGTGCCAGCAGCGGGGCAGCGAACACCGGGGAGCTGTTTTTT.

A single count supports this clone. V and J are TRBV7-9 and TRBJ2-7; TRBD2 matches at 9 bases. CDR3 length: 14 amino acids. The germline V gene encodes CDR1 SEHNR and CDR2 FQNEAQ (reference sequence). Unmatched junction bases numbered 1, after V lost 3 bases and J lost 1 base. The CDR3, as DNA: TGTGCCAGCAGCTTTAGCGGGGGATCCTACGAGCAGTACTTC. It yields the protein CASSFSGGSYEQYF.